The clone carrying this TCR beta chain was seen more than once but under ten times. Its target is not known. TCRdb fed the reads into MiXCR, producing one record per CDR3 protein. Here the sample spans approximately 730,000 distinct CDR3 sequences, under 35% being singletons. These data belong to a study of T cell repertoires in cytomegalovirus infection. Study-wide context: HLA-C-restricted CMV epitopes, recently identified, and well-studied HLA-B-restricted ones were used by the study. Points from the study as a whole: Across the ex vivo response, the dominant clonotypes were HLA-C-restricted CMV-specific TCR beta clonotypes.

Germline lookup yields CDR1 LNHDA and CDR2 SQIVND (reference sequence). V lost 4 bases, J lost 0 bases, and 18 bases lay in between. The CDR3 is made up of 17 amino acids. Specimen: cultured CD8+ T cells from PBMCs, collected from culture after CMV antigen stimulation. The receptor's source is a human donor in good health (CMV status not recorded). Some clones in this sample may be carry-over from other donors' samples. V gene TRBV19 combines with J gene TRBJ1-1; D is possibly TRBD1 (5 bases). The CDR3: CASSTWTGRSMNTEAFF. The CDR3 coding sequence is TGTGCCAGTAGTACTTGGACGGGGCGAAGTATGAACACTGAAGCTTTCTTT.